This T cell receptor (beta chain) originates from a study of CD8+ T cells in alopecia areata. Alopecia areata patients provided lesional scalp punch biopsies and peripheral blood. Isolation of CD4+ and CD8+ T cells from PBMCs was achieved by sorting. Study-wide results and limits: Lesional scalp, notably in alopecia totalis/universalis, had clonality above that of normal scalp.

This clone was recorded once. Its target is not known. CDR1 SNHLY and CDR2 FYNNEI come from the germline V gene. With 3 bases removed from V and 0 bases from J, the gap between germline ends came to 8 bases. This CDR3 comprises 14 residues. It was cDNA, reverse transcribed from extracted RNA, that served as the sequencing template. Profiled with immunoSEQ multiplex PCR; TCRdb holds only in-frame clones, not every one. The sample has tens of thousands of clones, 45% to 60% seen once. Sequencing was performed on NKG2D-high CD8+ T cells sorted from blood. The genes are TRBV2 and TRBJ1-1, with a possible D match to TRBD1 (5 bases). The TCR originated in a human donor with alopecia areata. In DNA, the CDR3 is TGTGCCAGCAGTGAGGGACCTATGAACACTGAAGCTTTCTTT. This codes for CASSEGPMNTEAFF.